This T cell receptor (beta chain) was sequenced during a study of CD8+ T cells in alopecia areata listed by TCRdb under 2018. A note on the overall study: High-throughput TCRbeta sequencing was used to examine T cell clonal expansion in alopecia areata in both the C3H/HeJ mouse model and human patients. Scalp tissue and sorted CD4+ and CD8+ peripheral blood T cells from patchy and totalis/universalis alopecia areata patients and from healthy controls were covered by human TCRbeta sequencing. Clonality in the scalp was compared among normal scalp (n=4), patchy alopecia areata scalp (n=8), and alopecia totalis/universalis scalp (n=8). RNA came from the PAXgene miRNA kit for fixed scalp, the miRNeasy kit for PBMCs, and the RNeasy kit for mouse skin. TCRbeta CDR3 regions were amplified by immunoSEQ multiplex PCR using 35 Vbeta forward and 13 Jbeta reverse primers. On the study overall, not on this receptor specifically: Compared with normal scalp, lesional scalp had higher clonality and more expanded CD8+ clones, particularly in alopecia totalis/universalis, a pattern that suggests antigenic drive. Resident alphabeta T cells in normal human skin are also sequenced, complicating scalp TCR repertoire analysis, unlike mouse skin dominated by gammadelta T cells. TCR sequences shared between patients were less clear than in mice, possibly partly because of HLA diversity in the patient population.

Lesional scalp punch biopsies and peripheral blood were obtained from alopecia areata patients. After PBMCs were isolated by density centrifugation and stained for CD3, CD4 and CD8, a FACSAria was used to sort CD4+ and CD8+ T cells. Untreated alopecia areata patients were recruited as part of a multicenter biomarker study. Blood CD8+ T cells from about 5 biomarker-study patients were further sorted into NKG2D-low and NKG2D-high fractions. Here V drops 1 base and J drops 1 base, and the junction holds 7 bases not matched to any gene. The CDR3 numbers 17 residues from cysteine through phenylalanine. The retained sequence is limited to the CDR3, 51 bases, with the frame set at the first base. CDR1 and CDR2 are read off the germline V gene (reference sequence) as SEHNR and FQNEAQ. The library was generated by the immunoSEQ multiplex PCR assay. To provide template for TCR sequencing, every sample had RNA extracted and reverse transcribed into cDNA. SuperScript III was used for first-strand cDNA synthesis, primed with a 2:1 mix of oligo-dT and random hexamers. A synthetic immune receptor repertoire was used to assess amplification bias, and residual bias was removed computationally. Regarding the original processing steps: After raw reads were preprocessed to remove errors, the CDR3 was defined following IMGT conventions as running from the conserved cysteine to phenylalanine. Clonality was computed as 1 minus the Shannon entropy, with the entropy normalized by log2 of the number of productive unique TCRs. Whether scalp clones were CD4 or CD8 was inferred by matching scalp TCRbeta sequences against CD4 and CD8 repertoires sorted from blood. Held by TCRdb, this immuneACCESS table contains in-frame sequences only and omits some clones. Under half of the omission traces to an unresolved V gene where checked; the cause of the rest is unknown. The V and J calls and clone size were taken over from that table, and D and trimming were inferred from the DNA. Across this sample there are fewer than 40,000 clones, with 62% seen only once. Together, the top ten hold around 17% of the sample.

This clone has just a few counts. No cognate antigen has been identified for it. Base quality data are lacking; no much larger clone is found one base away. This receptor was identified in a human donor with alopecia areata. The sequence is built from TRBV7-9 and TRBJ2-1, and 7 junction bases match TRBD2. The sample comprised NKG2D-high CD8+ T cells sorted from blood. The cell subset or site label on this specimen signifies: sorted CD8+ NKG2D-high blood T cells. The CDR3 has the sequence CASSLEAGVTSYNEQFF. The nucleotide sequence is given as TGTGCCAGCAGCTTAGAGGCGGGGGTGACTTCCTACAATGAGCAGTTCTTC. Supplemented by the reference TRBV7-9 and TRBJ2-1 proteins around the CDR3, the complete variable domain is DTGVSQNPRHKITKRGQNVTFRCDPISEHNRLYWYRQTLGQGPEFLTYFQNEAQLEKSRLLSDRFSAERPKGSFSTLEIQRTEQGDSAMYLCASSLEAGVTSYNEQFFGPGTRLTVL.